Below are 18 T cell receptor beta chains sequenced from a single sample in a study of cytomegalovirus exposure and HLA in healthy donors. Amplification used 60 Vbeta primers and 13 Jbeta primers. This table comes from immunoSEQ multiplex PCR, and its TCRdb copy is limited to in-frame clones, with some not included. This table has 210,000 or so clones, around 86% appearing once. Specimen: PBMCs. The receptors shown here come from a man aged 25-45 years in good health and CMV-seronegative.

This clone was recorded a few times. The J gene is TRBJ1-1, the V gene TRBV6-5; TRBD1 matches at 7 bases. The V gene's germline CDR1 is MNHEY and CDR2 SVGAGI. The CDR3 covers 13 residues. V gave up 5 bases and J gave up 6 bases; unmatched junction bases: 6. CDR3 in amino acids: CASSRLQGAEAFF. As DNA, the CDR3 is TGTGCCAGCAGTAGGCTGCAGGGGGCTGAAGCTTTCTTT.

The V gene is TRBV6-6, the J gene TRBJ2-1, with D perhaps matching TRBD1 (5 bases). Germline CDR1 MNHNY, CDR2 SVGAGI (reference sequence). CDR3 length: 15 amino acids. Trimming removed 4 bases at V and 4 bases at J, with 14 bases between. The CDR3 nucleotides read TGTGCCAGCAGTTCAGGGATGTGGGCTTACAATGAGCAGTTCTTC. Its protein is CASSSGMWAYNEQFF.

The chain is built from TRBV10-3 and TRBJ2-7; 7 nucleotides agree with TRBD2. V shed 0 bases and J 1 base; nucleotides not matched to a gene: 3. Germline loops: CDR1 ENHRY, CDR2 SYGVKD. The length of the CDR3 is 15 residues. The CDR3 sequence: CAISESGGNSYEQYF. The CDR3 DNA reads TGTGCCATCAGTGAGTCGGGGGGGAATTCCTACGAGCAGTACTTC.

The CDR3 loop reads CASSSRTGRDGYTF. The CDR3 DNA is TGTGCCAGTAGTAGCCGGACAGGGAGGGACGGCTACACCTTC. This chain uses TRBV19 with TRBJ1-2, with 8 bases fitting TRBD1. Germline V CDR1 and CDR2: LNHDA, SQIVND (reference sequence). J lost 8 bases, V lost 4 bases, and 9 bases had no gene match. The CDR3 contains 14 residues.

CDR3 nucleotide sequence: TGTGCCAGTAGTATCGGACAGGGGTTCCTGAACACTGAAGCTTTCTTT. Amino acid sequence: CASSIGQGFLNTEAFF. The V gene is TRBV19, the J gene TRBJ1-1, with 9 nucleotides matching TRBD1. Germline CDR1 is LNHDA and CDR2 is SQIVND (reference sequence). V shed 3 bases, J shed 0 bases, and the junction held 5 bases outside the gene matches. The CDR3 has 16 residues.

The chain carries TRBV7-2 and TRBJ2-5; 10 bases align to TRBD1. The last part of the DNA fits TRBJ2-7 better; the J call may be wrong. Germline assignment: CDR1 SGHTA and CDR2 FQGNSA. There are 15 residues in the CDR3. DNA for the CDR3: TGTGCCAGCAGTTTCCCGGGACAGGGGACCTACGAGCAGTACTTC. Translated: CASSFPGQGTYEQYF.

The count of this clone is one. CDR3 nucleotides: TGTGCCAGCAGACTGGGACAGGGCCCCGGGGAGCTGTTTTTT. This sequence encodes CASRLGQGPGELFF. The rearrangement uses TRBV28 and TRBJ2-2; 9 nucleotides agree with TRBD1. CDR3 length: 14 amino acids. After removal of 6 bases from V and 6 bases from J, the junction contained 5 bases not matched to a gene. Germline V gene sequence: CDR1 MDHEN, CDR2 SYDVKM.

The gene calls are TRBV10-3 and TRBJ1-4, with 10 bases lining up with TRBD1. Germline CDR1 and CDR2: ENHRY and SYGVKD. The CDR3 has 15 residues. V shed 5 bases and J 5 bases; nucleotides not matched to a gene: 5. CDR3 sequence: CAISPGTGVNEKLFF. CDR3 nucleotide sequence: TGTGCCATCAGTCCCGGGACAGGGGTGAATGAAAAACTGTTTTTT.

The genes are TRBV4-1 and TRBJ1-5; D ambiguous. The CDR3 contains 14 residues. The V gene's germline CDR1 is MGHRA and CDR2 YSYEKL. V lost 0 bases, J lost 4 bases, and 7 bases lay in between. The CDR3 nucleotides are TGCGCCAGCAGCCAAGATTTACTAAATCAGCCCCAGCATTTT. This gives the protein CASSQDLLNQPQHF.

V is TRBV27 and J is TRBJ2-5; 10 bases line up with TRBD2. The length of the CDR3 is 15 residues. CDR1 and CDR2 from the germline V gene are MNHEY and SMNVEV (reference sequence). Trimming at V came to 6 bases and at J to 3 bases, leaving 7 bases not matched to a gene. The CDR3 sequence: CASSPFSGRKETQYF. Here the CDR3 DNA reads TGTGCCAGCAGCCCCTTTAGCGGGAGGAAAGAGACCCAGTACTTC.

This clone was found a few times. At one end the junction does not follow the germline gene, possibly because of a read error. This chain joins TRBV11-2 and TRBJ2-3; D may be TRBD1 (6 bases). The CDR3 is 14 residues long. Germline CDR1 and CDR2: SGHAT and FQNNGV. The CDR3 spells CASSSVSQGSRRSF. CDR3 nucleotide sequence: TGTGCCAGCAGCTCCGTTTCACAGGGTTCCCGAAGGAGTTTT. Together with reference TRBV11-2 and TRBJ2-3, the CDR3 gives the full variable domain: EAGVAQSPRYKIIEKRQSVAFWCNPISGHATLYWYQQILGQGPKLLIQFQNNGVVDDSQLPKDRFSAERLKGVDSTLKIQPAKLEDSAVYLCASSSVSQGSRRSFGPGTRLTVL.

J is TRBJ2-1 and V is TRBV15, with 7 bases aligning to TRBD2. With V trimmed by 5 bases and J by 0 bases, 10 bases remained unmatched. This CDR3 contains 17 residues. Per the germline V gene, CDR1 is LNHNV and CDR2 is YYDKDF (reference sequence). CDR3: CATSGGVLATSYNEQFF. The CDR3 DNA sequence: TGTGCCACCAGCGGGGGGGTTCTAGCGACCTCCTACAATGAGCAGTTCTTC.

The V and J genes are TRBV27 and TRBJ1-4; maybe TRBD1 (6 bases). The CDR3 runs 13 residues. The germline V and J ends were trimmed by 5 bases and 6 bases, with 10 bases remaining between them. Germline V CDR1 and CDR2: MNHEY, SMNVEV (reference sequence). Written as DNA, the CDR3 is TGTGCCAGCAGTGCACAGGGCTATGAAAAACTGTTTTTT. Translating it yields CASSAQGYEKLFF.

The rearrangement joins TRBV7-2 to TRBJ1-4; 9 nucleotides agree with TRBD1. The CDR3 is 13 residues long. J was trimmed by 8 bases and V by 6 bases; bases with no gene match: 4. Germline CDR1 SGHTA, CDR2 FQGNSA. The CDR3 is CASSFDRGEKLFF. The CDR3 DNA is TGTGCCAGCAGTTTCGACAGGGGGGAAAAACTGTTTTTT.

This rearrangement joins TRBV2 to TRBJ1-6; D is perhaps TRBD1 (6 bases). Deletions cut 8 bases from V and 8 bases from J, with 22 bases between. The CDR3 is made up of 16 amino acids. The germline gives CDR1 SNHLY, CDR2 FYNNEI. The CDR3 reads CASVATGGAPHSPLHF. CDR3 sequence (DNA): TGTGCCAGCGTAGCTACGGGGGGCGCTCCCCATTCACCCCTCCACTTT.

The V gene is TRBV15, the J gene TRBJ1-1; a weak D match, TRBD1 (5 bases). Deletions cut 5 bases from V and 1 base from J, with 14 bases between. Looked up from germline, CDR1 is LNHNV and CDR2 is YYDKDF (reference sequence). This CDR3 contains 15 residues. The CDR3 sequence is CATSSGAAPNTEAFF. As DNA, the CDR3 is TGTGCCACCAGCTCTGGGGCGGCCCCGAACACTGAAGCTTTCTTT.

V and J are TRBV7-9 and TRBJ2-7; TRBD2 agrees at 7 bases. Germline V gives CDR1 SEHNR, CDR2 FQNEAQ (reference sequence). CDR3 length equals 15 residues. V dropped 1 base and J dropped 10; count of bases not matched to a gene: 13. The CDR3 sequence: CASSLDPTSAPVQYF. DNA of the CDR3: TGTGCCAGCAGCTTAGATCCAACTAGCGCCCCAGTCCAGTACTTC.

The CDR3 DNA reads as TGCGCCAGCAGCCCGACTAGCGGGGGATCAGATACGCAGTATTTT. Translation gives CASSPTSGGSDTQYF. V and J are TRBV5-1 and TRBJ2-3; TRBD2 aligns across 12 bases. Germline V CDR1 and CDR2: SGHRS, YFSETQ. V shed 4 bases, J shed 4 bases, and the junction held 4 bases outside the gene matches. The length of the CDR3 is 15 residues. Using reference TRBV5-1 and TRBJ2-3 for the parts outside the CDR3, the full variable domain is KAGVTQTPRYLIKTRGQQVTLSCSPISGHRSVSWYQQTPGQGLQFLFEYFSETQRNKGNFPGRFSGRQFSNSRSEMNVSTLELGDSALYLCASSPTSGGSDTQYFGPGTRLTVL.